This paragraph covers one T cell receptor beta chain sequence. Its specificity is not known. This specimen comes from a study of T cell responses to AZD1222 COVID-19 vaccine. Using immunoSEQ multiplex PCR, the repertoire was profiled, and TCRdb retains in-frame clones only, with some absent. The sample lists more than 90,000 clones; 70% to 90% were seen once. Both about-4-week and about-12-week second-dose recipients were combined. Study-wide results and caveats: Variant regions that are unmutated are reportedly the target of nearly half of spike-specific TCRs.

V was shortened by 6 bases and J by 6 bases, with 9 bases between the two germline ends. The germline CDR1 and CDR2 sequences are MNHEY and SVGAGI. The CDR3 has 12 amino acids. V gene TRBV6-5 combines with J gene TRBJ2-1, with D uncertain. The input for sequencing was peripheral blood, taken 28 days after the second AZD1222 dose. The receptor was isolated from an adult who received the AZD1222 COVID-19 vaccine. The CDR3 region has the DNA TGTGCCAGCAGGTCGGCTCTCAATGAGCAGTTCTTC. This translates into CASRSALNEQFF.